This T cell receptor (beta chain) came from a study of chemoradiotherapy in HPV16-positive cancers. Profiled with immunoSEQ multiplex PCR; TCRdb holds only in-frame clones, not every one. The sample comprises around 13,000 clones, 85% to 90% of which are singletons, and roughly 20% rests with the top ten. Germline V gene data show CDR1 as SGHRS and CDR2 as YFSETQ. This CDR3 contains 19 residues. Trimming removed 0 bases from V and 0 bases from J; junction bases left unmatched: 9. The receptor was derived from a human donor with HPV-associated anogenital cancer. The specimen comprised blood, sampled from a patient who underwent chemoradiotherapy. The chain employs TRBV5-1 and TRBJ2-3; the match to TRBD2 covers 11 bases. The CDR3: CASSLALVLAGGSTDTQYF. Here the CDR3 DNA reads TGCGCCAGCAGCTTGGCCCTGGTTCTAGCGGGGGGTAGCACAGATACGCAGTATTTT.